This T cell receptor beta chain comes out of a study of blood T cell repertoires in COVID-19. Turning to the study itself: COVID-19 samples, acute and convalescent, were from the United States, Italy and Spain. PBMCs, B-cell-depleted T cells, or T cells were the source of the cDNA or gDNA that made up the material.

Per the original methods: Reference gene primers were amplified, and this amplification served to estimate nucleated cell counts. Repertoires were generated with immunoSEQ multiplex PCR, while TCRdb's copy carries only in-frame clones and drops some. The V and J calls and clone size were taken over from that table, and D and trimming were inferred from the DNA. The sample gives around 200,000 clones, about 86% of which show up once; less than 3.5% is in the top ten. Per the germline V gene, CDR1 is GTSNPN and CDR2 is SVGIG (reference sequence). V lost 0 bases, J lost 3 bases, and 6 bases stayed unmatched. This CDR3 is built from 15 residues.

Material for sequencing was peripheral blood. The TCR originated in a man aged 45 to 65 with active or convalescent COVID-19. The rearrangement links TRBV30 to TRBJ2-3, with TRBD2 identical over 7 bases. The CDR3 loop reads CAWSVASGFTDTQYF. The CDR3 DNA sequence: TGTGCCTGGAGTGTTGCTAGCGGCTTTACAGATACGCAGTATTTT.